This T cell receptor (beta chain) was observed in a study of a mutant IDH1 vaccine in newly diagnosed glioma. The overall study: Beforehand, treatment had been radiotherapy, temozolomide, or both; the majority received both.

On this clone itself: Its antigen remains unknown.

V was clipped by 6 bases and J by 6 bases; unmatched bases: 6. Germline V gene sequence: CDR1 SGHTA, CDR2 FQGTGA. The CDR3 has 13 residues. This sample's time point: week 11, during vaccination. Every vaccine dose comprised 300 ug of mutant IDH1 20-mer peptide plus topical imiquimod. The data were produced by immunoSEQ multiplex PCR, yet TCRdb's version contains in-frame clones alone and is incomplete. The sample includes roughly 130,000 clones, around 77% of them seen just once. V gene TRBV7-3 combines with J gene TRBJ1-2; 8 positions agree with TRBD1. This receptor was identified in a man aged 35-49 years with glioma. The input for sequencing was PBMCs, taken from a glioma patient whose treatment included an IDH1 peptide vaccine. The CDR3 reads CASRPGQGHGYTF. CDR3 nucleotide sequence: TGTGCCAGCAGACCAGGACAGGGACATGGCTACACCTTC.